The 13 T cell receptor beta chains below all came from one sample that was sequenced in a study of graft-versus-host responses after intestinal transplantation (dated by TCRdb to the early 2020s). The time point tag for this specimen amounts to: cells obtained before transplantation from donor or recipient. No antigen has been identified for these receptors. The library was prepared using the immunoSEQ multiplex PCR assay. Drawn from immuneACCESS, this table holds only the in-frame rearrangements with V and J called that TCRdb kept. Clones are partly lost; checked studies trace under half to an unresolved V gene and leave the rest unexplained. A total of about 120,000 clones appear in this sample, 85% to 95% of them only once. The ten top clones hold roughly 3% of the sample. Sequencing used unstimulated CD8+ T cells sorted from spleen or lymph node cells, obtained before intestinal transplant. These receptors were collected from a human donor who received an intestinal transplant.

The chain carries TRBV13 and TRBJ2-4; 15 nucleotides agree with TRBD2. The CDR3 length is 18 residues. The germline CDR1 and CDR2 sequences are PRHDT and FYEKMQ (reference sequence). With 5 bases clipped from V and 5 bases from J, the junction kept 10 bases outside the gene matches. CDR3 protein: CASSPGLAGGSRENIQYF. The CDR3 bases are TGTGCCAGCAGCCCCGGACTAGCGGGAGGGTCAAGGGAAAACATTCAGTACTTC.

The rearrangement joins TRBV15 to TRBJ2-7, with D perhaps TRBD2 (5 bases). Germline V gene data show CDR1 as LNHNV and CDR2 as YYDKDF (reference sequence). Trimming took off 7 bases at V and 4 bases at J, with 26 bases between the two ends. The CDR3 consists of 17 residues. CDR3 sequence: CATTAAGGLTTRYEQYF. The CDR3 DNA reads as TGTGCCACCACCGCAGCAGGAGGACTCACCACTCGATACGAGCAGTACTTC. Full variable domain (rest looked up from reference TRBV15 and TRBJ2-7): DAMVIQNPRYQVTQFGKPVTLSCSQTLNHNVMYWYQQKSSQAPKLLFHYYDKDFNNEADTPDNFQSRRPNTSFCFLDIRSPGLGDTAMYLCATTAAGGLTTRYEQYFGPGTRLTVT.

CDR3 nucleotides: TGTGCCAGCAGCCCGGGGTCTCCAAGCTCCTATAATTCACCCCTCCACTTT. Translated: CASSPGSPSSYNSPLHF. The rearrangement links TRBV28 to TRBJ1-6, with unresolved D. The germline V gene has CDR1 MDHEN and CDR2 SYDVKM. This CDR3 comprises 17 residues. Trimming left V 6 bases short and J 0 bases short, with 15 bases between.

The rearrangement uses TRBV5-5 and TRBJ2-7; D ambiguous. The CDR3 has 10 residues. V gave up 4 bases and J gave up 4 bases, with 3 bases separating them. Germline V gives CDR1 SGHKS, CDR2 YYEKEE (reference sequence). CDR3 sequence (DNA): TGTGCCAGCAGCGGGTACGAGCAGTACTTC. The encoded protein is CASSGYEQYF. Full variable domain (missing parts from reference TRBV5-5 and TRBJ2-7): DAGVTQSPTHLIKTRGQQVTLRCSPISGHKSVSWYQQVLGQGPQFIFQYYEKEERGRGNFPDRFSARQFPNYSSELNVNALLLGDSALYLCASSGYEQYFGPGTRLTVT.

The J gene is TRBJ2-1, the V gene TRBV5-3, with 7 bases that match TRBD2. TRBV5-3 is noted as an ORF with a role that remains uncertain. V lost 0 bases, J lost 4 bases, and 4 bases stayed unmatched. The CDR3 is 15 residues long. In DNA, the CDR3 is TGTGCCAGAAGCTTGGGAGCGGGGTCATACAATGAGCAGTTCTTC. Its translation: CARSLGAGSYNEQFF.

DNA of the CDR3: TGTGCCAGCAGTCAGCCGGGACGGCATAATTCACCCCTCCACTTT. Protein sequence: CASSQPGRHNSPLHF. This chain links TRBV6-5 with TRBJ1-6; a weak D match, TRBD1 (5 bases). There are 15 residues in the CDR3. Between the trimmed V and J ends, which lost 5 bases and 5 bases, there was a span of 13 bases. Germline CDR1 and CDR2: MNHEY and SVGAGI.

The chain couples TRBV5-6 to TRBJ2-7, with 9 bases lining up with TRBD1. Trimming removed 0 bases from V and 2 bases from J; junction bases left unmatched: 3. The CDR3 contains 15 residues. Germline loops: CDR1 SGHDT, CDR2 YYEEEE. The CDR3 loop reads CASSLGTGVAYEQYF. Written as DNA, the CDR3 is TGTGCCAGCAGCTTGGGGACAGGGGTGGCCTACGAGCAGTACTTC.

This chain connects TRBV6-5 to TRBJ2-5; D not certain. Near its end, the DNA agrees better with TRBJ2-7, so the J call may be wrong. Germline V gives CDR1 MNHEY, CDR2 SVGAGI. The CDR3 spans 16 residues. In DNA, the CDR3 is TGTGCCAGCAGTTACTCGGCAACCCTTAGGTCCTACGAGCAGTACTTC. Translating it yields CASSYSATLRSYEQYF.

This chain links TRBV10-3 with TRBJ2-7; 8 nucleotides match TRBD2. V lost 3 bases and J lost 6; bases outside the gene matches: 13. From germline, CDR1 is ENHRY and CDR2 SYGVKD. This CDR3 has 16 residues. The CDR3 DNA sequence: TGTGCCATCAGTGATTTTTCGAACGGGAGGGGCGGCGAGCAGTACTTC. Amino acid sequence: CAISDFSNGRGGEQYF.

The chain is built from TRBV6-6 and TRBJ2-7; D ambiguous. The germline CDR1 and CDR2 sequences are MNHNY and SVGAGI (reference sequence). This CDR3 region has 12 residues. The V end lost 5 bases, the J end lost 2 bases, and 7 bases lay between the germline ends. The CDR3 DNA sequence: TGTGCCAGCAGTGCACATCCCTACGAGCAGTACTTC. Protein sequence: CASSAHPYEQYF.

This clone showed up just once. The chain uses TRBV25-1 and TRBJ2-7; 7 bases match TRBD2. CDR1 MGHDK and CDR2 SYGVNS come from the germline V gene. CDR3 length: 14 residues. J gave up 1 base and V 8 bases, and 8 bases lay outside the gene matches. The CDR3 region is CASGPSGDSYEQYF. CDR3 nucleotide sequence: TGTGCCAGCGGGCCAAGCGGGGATTCCTACGAGCAGTACTTC.

In regard to this clone: This specimen includes other DNA sequences encoding the same CDR3. The CDR3 region has the DNA TGTGCCAGCAGCCCCGGGACATCAGAGACCCAGTACTTC. Translated, it gives CASSPGTSETQYF. The gene calls are TRBV9 and TRBJ2-5; D might be TRBD1 (6 bases). Trimming removed 4 bases from V and 4 bases from J, with 11 bases in between. The germline CDR1 and CDR2 sequences are SGDLS and YYNGEE. The CDR3 sequence is 13 residues long.

The chain joins TRBV15 to TRBJ2-1; 9 bases map to TRBD2. This CDR3 region has 16 residues. Germline V gene lookup returns CDR1 LNHNV and CDR2 YYDKDF (reference sequence). V lost 4 bases to trimming and J lost 4 bases; unmatched junction nucleotides: 8. This CDR3 reads CATSKYTREGYNEQFF. The CDR3 DNA reads as TGTGCCACCAGCAAGTATACGCGGGAGGGATACAATGAGCAGTTCTTC.